This T cell receptor beta chain derives from a study of shared clonotypes between healthy human individuals (dated by TCRdb to about 2020). A note on the overall study: The cohort included a few men and a couple of women between 18 and 49 years of age. For each donor, CD4 naive and CD4 memory were each run on three plates, CD8 naive on two plates, and CD8 memory on one plate. The study deeply sequenced blood TCR repertoires of five healthy adults to estimate repertoire size and the extent of clonotype sharing between individuals. To increase sequencing depth and limit assay-specific biases, TCR repertoire library preparation and sequencing were carried out by different laboratories using diverse techniques. Per donor, leukapheresis produced somewhere between about 0.94 and 9 billion PBMCs. Study-level results and caveats: Sampling was restricted to blood, and TCR repertoires in tissues likely differ from the TCR repertoires found in blood. Rarefaction of sorted-subset datasets indicated incomplete sequencing despite the large sequencing depth. Estimated clonotype richness was generally larger for naive than for memory subsets. Compared with non-shared clonotypes, the clonotypes found in all four sorted-subset donors had higher generation probabilities. About 5% of naive CD4, more than 3% of naive CD8, 2.3% of memory CD4, and about 0.4% of memory CD8 clonotypes were shared across a few donors. Based on pairwise subsampling, the degree of clonotype sharing among donors was expected to be affected by sequencing depth. Because the study included only a small number of donors, the genetic and exposure-history diversity represented was limited.

A word on this clone: Its cognate antigen has yet to be identified. Base quality data are lacking; no much larger clone is found one base away.

The donors were healthy, HIV-negative adults with no recently reported acute infections or vaccinations. All donors were Caucasian adults living in Nashville, Tennessee, USA. CD4+ T cells were enriched by magnetic negative selection; naive cells were then positively selected on CD45RA, and the negative fraction formed the memory subset. Blood was obtained by leukapheresis, after which PBMCs were separated by Ficoll-Histopaque density gradient centrifugation and cryopreserved in liquid nitrogen vapor phase. Analytical flow cytometry was used to check the purity and quantity of each magnetically sorted T cell population. From each sorted fraction, genomic DNA was isolated and quantified by UV absorbance on a Nanodrop 2000c. The CDR3 numbers 15 residues from cysteine through phenylalanine. Only CDR3 DNA is held: 45 bases, read in frame from base 1. The germline V gene gives CDR1 as MNHEY and CDR2 as SVGAGI. Cut back by 1 base and 8 bases, the V and J ends lie 14 bases apart.

Using the deep immunoSEQ assay, TCR CDR3 regions were amplified from genomic DNA by multiplex PCR. Extracted genomic DNA from each cell subset was distributed evenly across all wells of several immunoSEQ 96-well plates, and each plate was treated as a replicate. For sorted subsets, 200 to 250 ng of genomic DNA, equivalent to some 30,000 T cell genomes, went into each replicate PCR. The purified libraries were quantified using a Qubit 3.0 fluorometer, sized with a Bioanalyzer 2100, and then quantified again using the KAPA Library Quantification kit. Each immunoSEQ 96-well plate was sequenced on its own single-read 150-cycle Illumina NextSeq 550 flow cell. Under the source paper's analysis protocol: Because only junctional sequences without quality scores were contained in the immunoSEQ output, filtering matching that applied to full-length reads could not be performed. Sequences were annotated with PyIR, a Python wrapper for IgBLAST v1.9, using IMGT germline references to assign V/J genes and CDR3. Reads with weak V/J assignments (E-value above 1e-6), missing CDR3, stop codons, out-of-frame junctions, or ambiguous translated residues were removed. A V3J clonotype was defined by an identical inferred V gene, J gene, and CDR3 amino acid sequence. Percentage overlap between repertoires was computed as shared unique clonotypes divided by the size of the smaller repertoire. RTK rarefaction, the Chao1 estimator, and Recon v2.1 estimates of unobserved clonotypes were used to assess repertoire richness. Generation probabilities for all TCRbeta clonotypes obtained by the gDNA method from a handful of donors were computed using OLGA. The table was pulled from immuneACCESS by TCRdb, which kept in-frame rearrangements only. Such tables lose some clones; where checked, under half of the loss comes from unresolved V genes, and the rest has no known cause. Clone size and V and J calls were adopted from that table, with D and trimming inferred from the DNA. The sample table holds a few million clones, of which more than 90% were seen once. The top ten clonotypes cover roughly 0.13% of the sample.

The clonotype originates from a man aged 18 to 35 in good health. The rearranged segments are TRBV6-5 and TRBJ1-4; the D gene is perhaps TRBD1, on 6 matching bases. The sample comprised naive CD4+ T cells sorted from blood. This specimen's cell subset or site label, per the study, means: CD45RA+ positively selected. The sequenced DNA: TGTGCCAGCAGTTACTTCAGAGGGGGTTCCGAAAAACTGTTTTTT. Protein translation: CASSYFRGGSEKLFF.